This T cell receptor beta chain appears in the sequencing data of a study of blood T cell repertoires in COVID-19. Study context: COVID-19 samples collected from the United States, Italy and Spain covered acute and convalescent phases. PBMCs, B-cell-depleted T cells, or T cells were the source of the cDNA or gDNA that made up the material.

Original methodology: Reference gene primers were amplified, and this amplification served to estimate nucleated cell counts. The protocol was immunoSEQ multiplex PCR, while the TCRdb copy is restricted to in-frame clones and leaves out a portion. For V, J and clone size, that table is used; D and trimming come from the DNA. The repertoire holds 140,000 to 150,000 clones, with approximately 80% as singletons. The V gene's germline CDR1 is LNHDA and CDR2 SQIVND (reference sequence). CDR3 size: 13 residues. V shed 2 bases, J shed 5 bases, and the junction held 2 bases outside the gene matches. The source of this sequence is a man between 60 and 75 years old with active or convalescent COVID-19. This chain uses TRBV19 with TRBJ2-5; the match to TRBD2 covers 7 bases. What was sequenced was peripheral blood. For the CDR3, the DNA is TGTGCCAGTAGTATATGGGGGGGGGAGACCCAGTACTTC. Protein sequence: CASSIWGGETQYF.